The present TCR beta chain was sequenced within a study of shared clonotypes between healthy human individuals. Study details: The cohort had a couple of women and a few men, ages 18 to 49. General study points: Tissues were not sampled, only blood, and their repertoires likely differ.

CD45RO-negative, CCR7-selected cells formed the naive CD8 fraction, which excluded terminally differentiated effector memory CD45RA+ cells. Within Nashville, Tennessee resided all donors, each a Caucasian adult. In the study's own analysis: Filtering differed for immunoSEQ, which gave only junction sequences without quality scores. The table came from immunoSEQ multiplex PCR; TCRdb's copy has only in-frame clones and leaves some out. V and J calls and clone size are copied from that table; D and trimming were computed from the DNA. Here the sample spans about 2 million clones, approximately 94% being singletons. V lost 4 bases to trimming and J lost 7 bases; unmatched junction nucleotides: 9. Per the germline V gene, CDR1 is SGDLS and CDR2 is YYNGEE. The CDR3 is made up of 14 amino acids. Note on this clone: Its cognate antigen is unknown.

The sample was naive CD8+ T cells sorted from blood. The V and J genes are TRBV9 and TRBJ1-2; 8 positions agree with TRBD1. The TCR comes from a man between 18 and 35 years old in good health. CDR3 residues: CASSKQGGLTGYTF. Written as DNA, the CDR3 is TGTGCCAGCAGCAAACAGGGGGGGTTAACTGGCTACACCTTC.